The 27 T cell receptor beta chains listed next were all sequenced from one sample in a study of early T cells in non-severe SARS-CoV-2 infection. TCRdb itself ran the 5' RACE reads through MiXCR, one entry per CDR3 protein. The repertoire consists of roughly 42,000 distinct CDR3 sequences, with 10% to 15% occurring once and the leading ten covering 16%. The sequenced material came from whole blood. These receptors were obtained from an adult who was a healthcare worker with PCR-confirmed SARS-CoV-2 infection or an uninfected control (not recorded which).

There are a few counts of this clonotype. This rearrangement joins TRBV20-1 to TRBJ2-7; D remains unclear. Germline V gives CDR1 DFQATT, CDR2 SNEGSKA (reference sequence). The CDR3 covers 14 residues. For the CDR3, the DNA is TGCGGGGTCCGCGATGCCAACAAGGTCTACGAGCAGTACTTC. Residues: CGVRDANKVYEQYF.

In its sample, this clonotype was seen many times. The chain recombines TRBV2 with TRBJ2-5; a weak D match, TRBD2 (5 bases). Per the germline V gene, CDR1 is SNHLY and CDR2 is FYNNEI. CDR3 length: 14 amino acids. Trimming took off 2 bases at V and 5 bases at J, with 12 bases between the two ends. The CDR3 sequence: CASSETRMEETQYF. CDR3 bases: TGTGCCAGCAGTGAAACTAGGATGGAGGAGACCCAGTACTTC.

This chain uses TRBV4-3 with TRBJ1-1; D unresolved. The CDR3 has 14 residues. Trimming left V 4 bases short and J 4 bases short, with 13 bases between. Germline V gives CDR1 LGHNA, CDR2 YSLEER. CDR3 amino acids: CASSPGNVATEAFF. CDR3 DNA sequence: TGCGCCAGCAGCCCAGGAAACGTTGCCACTGAAGCTTTCTTT.

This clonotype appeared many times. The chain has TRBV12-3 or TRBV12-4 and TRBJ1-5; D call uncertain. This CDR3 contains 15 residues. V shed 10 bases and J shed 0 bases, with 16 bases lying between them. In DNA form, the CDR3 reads TGTGCCACCACGCCCGGGCGATATAGCAATCAGCCCCAGCATTTT. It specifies CATTPGRYSNQPQHF.

The CDR3 bases are TGTGCCAGCAGCTCTGGGACTAGCGGGAGACTAGATAAGGGGGCGCAGTATTTT. Amino acids: CASSSGTSGRLDKGAQYF. The V gene is TRBV7-2, the J gene TRBJ2-3; 14 bases map to TRBD2. Trimming cost V 4 bases and J 10 bases; bases outside gene matches: 16. Germline V lookup: CDR1 SGHTA, CDR2 FQGNSA. CDR3 size: 18 residues.

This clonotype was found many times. For the CDR3, the DNA is TGTGCCAGCAGCTCTACGCATAACACTGAAGCTTTCTTT. Its translation is CASSSTHNTEAFF. This chain joins TRBV7-6 and TRBJ1-1; D is unresolved. Trimming took off 4 bases at V and 2 bases at J, with 8 bases between the two ends. The CDR3 contains 13 residues. CDR1 and CDR2 (germline): SGHVS, FNYEAQ.

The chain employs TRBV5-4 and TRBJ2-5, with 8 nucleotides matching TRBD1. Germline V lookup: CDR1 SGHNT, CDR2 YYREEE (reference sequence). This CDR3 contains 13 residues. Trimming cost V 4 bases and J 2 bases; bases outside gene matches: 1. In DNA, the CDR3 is TGTGCCAGCAGCCACAGGGGGCAAGAGACCCAGTACTTC. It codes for CASSHRGQETQYF.

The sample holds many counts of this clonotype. The CDR3 DNA reads as TGTGCCAGCAGTTACTCGAGTGCGACTACGCTCTCGGGCACAGATACGCAGTATTTT. Its protein is CASSYSSATTLSGTDTQYF. This chain connects TRBV6-6 to TRBJ2-3; D perhaps matches TRBD2 (5 bases). The CDR3 has 19 amino acids. Per the germline V gene, CDR1 is MNHNY and CDR2 is SVGAGI (reference sequence). V lost 0 bases and J 1 base, leaving 20 bases between the germline ends.

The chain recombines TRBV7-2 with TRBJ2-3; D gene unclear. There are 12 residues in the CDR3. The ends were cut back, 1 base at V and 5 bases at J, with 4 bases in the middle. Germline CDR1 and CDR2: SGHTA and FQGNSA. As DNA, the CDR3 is TGTGCCAGCAGCTTAGAATTAGATACGCAGTATTTT. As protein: CASSLELDTQYF.

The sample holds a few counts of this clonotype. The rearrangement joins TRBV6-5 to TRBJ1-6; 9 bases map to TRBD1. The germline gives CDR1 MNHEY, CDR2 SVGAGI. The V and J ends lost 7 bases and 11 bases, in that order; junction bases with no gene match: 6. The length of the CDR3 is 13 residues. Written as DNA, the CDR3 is TGTGCCAGCACTCCGGGACAGGGCGCACCCCTCCACTTT. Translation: CASTPGQGAPLHF.

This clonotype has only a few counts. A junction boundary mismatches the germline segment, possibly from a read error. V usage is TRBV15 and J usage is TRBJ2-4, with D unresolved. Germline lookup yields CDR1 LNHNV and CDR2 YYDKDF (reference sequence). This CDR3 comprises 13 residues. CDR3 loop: CATSRDSSPPGNF. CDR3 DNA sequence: TGTGCCACCAGCAGAGATAGTAGTCCTCCAGGCAACTTC.

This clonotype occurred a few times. In DNA, the CDR3 is TGTGCCAGCAGCCAAGTCTCCCTTCGGAGTGGGCTAAAAGGGCAGTACTTC. Its translation: CASSQVSLRSGLKGQYF. The V and J genes are TRBV3-1 and TRBJ2-7; D ambiguous. Germline loops: CDR1 LGHDT, CDR2 YNNKEL (reference sequence). This CDR3 is built from 17 residues. V gave up 1 base and J gave up 9 bases, with 25 bases separating them.

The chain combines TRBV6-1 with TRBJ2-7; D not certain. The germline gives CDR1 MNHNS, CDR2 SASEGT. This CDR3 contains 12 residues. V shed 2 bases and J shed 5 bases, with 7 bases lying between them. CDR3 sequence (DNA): TGTGCCAGCAGTGAACGGTACGACGAGCAGTACTTC. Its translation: CASSERYDEQYF.

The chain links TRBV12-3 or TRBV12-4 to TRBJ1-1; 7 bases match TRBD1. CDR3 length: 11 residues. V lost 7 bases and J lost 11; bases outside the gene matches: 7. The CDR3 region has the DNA TGTGCCAGCATCCTTGGGACAGACGCTTTCTTT. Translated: CASILGTDAFF.

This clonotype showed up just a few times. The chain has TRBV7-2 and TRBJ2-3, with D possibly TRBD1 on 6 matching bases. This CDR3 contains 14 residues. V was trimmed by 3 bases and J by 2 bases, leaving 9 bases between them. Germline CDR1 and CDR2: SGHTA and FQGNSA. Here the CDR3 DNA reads TGTGCCAGCAGCTTGGGACACTCCACAGATACGCAGTATTTT. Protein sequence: CASSLGHSTDTQYF.

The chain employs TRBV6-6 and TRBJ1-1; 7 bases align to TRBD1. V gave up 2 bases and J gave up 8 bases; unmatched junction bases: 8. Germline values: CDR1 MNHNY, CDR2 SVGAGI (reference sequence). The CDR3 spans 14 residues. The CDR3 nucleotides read TGTGCCAGCAGTTACCCCGACAGGGCCCGGGAAGCTTTCTTT. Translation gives CASSYPDRAREAFF.

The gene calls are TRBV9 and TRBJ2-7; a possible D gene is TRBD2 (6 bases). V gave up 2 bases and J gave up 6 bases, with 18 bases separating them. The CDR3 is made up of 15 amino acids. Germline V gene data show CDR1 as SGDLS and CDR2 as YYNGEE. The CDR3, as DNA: TGTGCCAGCAGCGTTGGAGGGACCCTACGGGGCGAGCAGTACTTC. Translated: CASSVGGTLRGEQYF. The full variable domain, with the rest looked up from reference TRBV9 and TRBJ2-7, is DSGVTQTPKHLITATGQRVTLRCSPRSGDLSVYWYQQSLDQGLQFLIQYYNGEERAKGNILERFSAQQFPDLHSELNLSSLELGDSALYFCASSVGGTLRGEQYFGPGTRLTVT.

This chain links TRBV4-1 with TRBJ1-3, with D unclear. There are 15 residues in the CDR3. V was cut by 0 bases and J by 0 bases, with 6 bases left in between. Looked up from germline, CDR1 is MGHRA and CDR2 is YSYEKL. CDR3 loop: CASSQDWSSGNTIYF. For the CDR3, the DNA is TGCGCCAGCAGCCAAGATTGGAGCTCTGGAAACACCATATATTTT.

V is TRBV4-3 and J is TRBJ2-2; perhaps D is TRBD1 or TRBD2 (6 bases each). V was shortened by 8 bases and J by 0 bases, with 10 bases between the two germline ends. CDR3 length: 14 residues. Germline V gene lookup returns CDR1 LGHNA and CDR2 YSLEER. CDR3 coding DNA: TGCGCCAGCGATGGGGGGCCGAACACCGGGGAGCTGTTTTTT. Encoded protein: CASDGGPNTGELFF.

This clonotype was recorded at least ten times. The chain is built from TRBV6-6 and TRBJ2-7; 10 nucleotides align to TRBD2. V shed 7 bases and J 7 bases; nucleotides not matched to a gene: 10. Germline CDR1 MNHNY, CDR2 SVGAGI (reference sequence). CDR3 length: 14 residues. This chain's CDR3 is CASIEREGSWEQYF. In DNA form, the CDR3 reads TGTGCCAGCATCGAGCGGGAGGGTTCTTGGGAGCAGTACTTC.

The CDR3 spells CASSRIAGTYQPTGANVLTF. CDR3 DNA sequence: TGTGCCAGCAGCCGTATAGCAGGGACTTACCAACCTACGGGGGCCAACGTCCTGACTTTC. This rearrangement joins TRBV3-1 to TRBJ2-6, with D perhaps matching TRBD2 (6 bases). Trimming cost V 4 bases and J 4 bases, with 26 bases left between them. Germline V gives CDR1 LGHDT, CDR2 YNNKEL (reference sequence). This CDR3 has 20 amino acids. The full variable domain, with the rest looked up from reference TRBV3-1 and TRBJ2-6, is DTAVSQTPKYLVTQMGNDKSIKCEQNLGHDTMYWYKQDSKKFLKIMFSYNNKELIINETVPNRFSPKSPDKAHLNLHINSLELGDSAVYFCASSRIAGTYQPTGANVLTFGAGSRLTVL.

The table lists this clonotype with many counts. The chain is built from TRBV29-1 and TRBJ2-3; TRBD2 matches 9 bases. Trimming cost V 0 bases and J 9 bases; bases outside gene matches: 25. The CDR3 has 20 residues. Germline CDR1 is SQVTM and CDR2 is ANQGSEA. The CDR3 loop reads CSVEDLGEVTGREGFYTQYF. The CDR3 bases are TGCAGCGTTGAAGATCTGGGAGAGGTGACGGGGCGGGAGGGCTTTTACACGCAGTATTTT.

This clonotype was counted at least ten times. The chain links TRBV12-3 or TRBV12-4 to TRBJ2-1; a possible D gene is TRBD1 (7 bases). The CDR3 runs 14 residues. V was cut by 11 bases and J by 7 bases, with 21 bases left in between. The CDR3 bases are TGTGCCTCAGGCCTCGCGGGACAGACTAATGAGCAGTTCTTC. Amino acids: CASGLAGQTNEQFF.

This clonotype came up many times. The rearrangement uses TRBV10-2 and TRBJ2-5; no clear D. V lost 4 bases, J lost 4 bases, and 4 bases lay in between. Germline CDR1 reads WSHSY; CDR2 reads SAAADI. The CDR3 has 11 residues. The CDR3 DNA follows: TGCGCCAGCAGTGTCGGAGAGACCCAGTACTTC. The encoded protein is CASSVGETQYF.

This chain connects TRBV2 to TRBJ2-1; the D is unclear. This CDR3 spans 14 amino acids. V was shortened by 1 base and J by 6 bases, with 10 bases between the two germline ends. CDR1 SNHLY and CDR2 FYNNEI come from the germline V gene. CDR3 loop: CASSEEWAGNEQFF. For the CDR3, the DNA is TGTGCCAGCAGTGAAGAGTGGGCCGGCAATGAGCAGTTCTTC. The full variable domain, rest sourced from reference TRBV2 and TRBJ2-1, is EPEVTQTPSHQVTQMGQEVILRCVPISNHLYFYWYRQILGQKVEFLVSFYNNEISEKSEIFDDQFSVERPDGSNFTLKIRSTKLEDSAMYFCASSEEWAGNEQFFGPGTRLTVL.

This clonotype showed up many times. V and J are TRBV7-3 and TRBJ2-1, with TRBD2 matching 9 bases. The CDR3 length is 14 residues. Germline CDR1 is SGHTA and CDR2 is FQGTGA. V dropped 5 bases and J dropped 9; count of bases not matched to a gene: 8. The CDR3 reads CASSLSGSAIEQFF. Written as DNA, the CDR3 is TGTGCCAGCAGCCTTAGCGGGAGCGCGATTGAGCAGTTCTTC.

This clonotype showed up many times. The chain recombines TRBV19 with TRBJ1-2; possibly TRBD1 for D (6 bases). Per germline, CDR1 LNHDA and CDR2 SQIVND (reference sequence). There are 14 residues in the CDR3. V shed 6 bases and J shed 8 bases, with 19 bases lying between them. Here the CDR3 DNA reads TGTGCCAGTAGCAACTTAGGACAGTTCGGCGGCTACACCTTC. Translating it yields CASSNLGQFGGYTF. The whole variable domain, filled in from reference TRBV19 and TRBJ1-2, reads DGGITQSPKYLFRKEGQNVTLSCEQNLNHDAMYWYRQDPGQGLRLIYYSQIVNDFQKGDIAEGYSVSREKKESFPLTVTSAQKNPTAFYLCASSNLGQFGGYTFGSGTRLTVV.